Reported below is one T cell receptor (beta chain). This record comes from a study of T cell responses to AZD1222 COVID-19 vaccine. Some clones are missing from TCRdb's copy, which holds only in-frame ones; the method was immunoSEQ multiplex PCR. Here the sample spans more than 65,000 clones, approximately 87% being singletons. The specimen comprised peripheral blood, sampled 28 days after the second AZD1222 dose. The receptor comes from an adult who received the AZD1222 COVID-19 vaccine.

CDR3 loop: CASTRLAGGEDTQYF. The CDR3 bases are TGTGCCAGCACGAGACTAGCGGGGGGTGAAGATACGCAGTATTTT. The genes are TRBV6-5 and TRBJ2-3; 13 bases align to TRBD2. With 7 bases clipped from V and 5 bases from J, the junction kept 6 bases outside the gene matches. The CDR3 totals 15 residues. Germline V CDR1 and CDR2: MNHEY, SVGAGI.